This T cell receptor beta chain is drawn from a study of shared clonotypes between healthy human individuals. General study results and limits: Memory subsets had estimated richness that was generally smaller than that of naive subsets. Researchers sampled only blood; tissue repertoires likely differ.

Comments on this clone: Antigen specificity is unknown.

From germline, CDR1 is LGHNA and CDR2 YNFKEQ. V shed 2 bases and J 3 bases; nucleotides not matched to a gene: 7. The CDR3 covers 15 residues. Several immunoSEQ plates held equal portions of the genomic DNA taken from each subset. Profiling relied on immunoSEQ multiplex PCR, and the TCRdb table lists in-frame clones only, not all of them. The sample consists of approximately 2,000,000 clones, 80% to 95% of them appearing once. CD45RO-negative, CCR7-positively selected cells formed the naive CD8 fraction, excluding terminally differentiated effector memory CD45RA+ cells. Adult donors, all healthy and HIV-negative, had no recent acute infections or vaccinations.

This clonotype was obtained from a man in his late teens or twenties in good health. Some clones in this sample may be carry-over from other donors' samples. What was sequenced was naive CD8+ T cells from PBMCs. The chain recombines TRBV4-2 with TRBJ2-7; 7 nucleotides agree with TRBD2. CDR3 sequence reads: CASSQLPGLSYEQYF. CDR3 nucleotide sequence: TGTGCCAGCAGCCAACTACCGGGACTAAGCTACGAGCAGTACTTC.